These 15 T cell receptor beta chains were all obtained from the same sample, sequenced in a study of Ad26.COV2.S vaccination and SARS-CoV-2 variants. Treatment specified: some 19 received Ad26.COV2.S at low or high dose, single or two shots; roughly five received placebo; per-sample allocation not given. Specimens were obtained on day 63 following the first vaccine or placebo injection. TCRdb's copy holds only in-frame clones and misses some; the assay was immunoSEQ multiplex PCR. The sample has 350,000 to 450,000 clones, around 87% seen once. The sample consisted of peripheral blood, taken in a trial of Ad26.COV2.S vaccine versus placebo. The origin of the receptors is a person aged 18-60 years who received the Ad26.COV2.S COVID-19 vaccine or a placebo.

The chain recombines TRBV30 with TRBJ2-1; possibly TRBD1 or TRBD2 for D (7 bases each). V shed 5 bases and J shed 14 bases, with 19 bases lying between them. Germline V lookup: CDR1 GTSNPN, CDR2 SVGIG (reference sequence). This CDR3 is 12 amino acids long. The CDR3 bases are TGTGCCTGGGGCCGGGGACAGCGGGATAAGTTCTTC. Translating it yields CAWGRGQRDKFF.

J is TRBJ1-2 and V is TRBV3-1 (or the pseudogene TRBV3-2); D not resolved. This CDR3 spans 13 amino acids. V lost 3 bases and J lost 8, with 13 bases in between. Germline values: CDR1 LGHDT, CDR2 YNNKEL (reference sequence). CDR3 DNA sequence: TGTGCCAGCAGCCACCGGACTGCCGAGGGCTACACCTTC. Protein: CASSHRTAEGYTF.

The chain has TRBV18 and TRBJ2-5, with 12 positions matching TRBD2. Germline V CDR1 and CDR2: KGHSH, LQKENI. The CDR3 sequence is 16 residues long. Trimming cost V 1 base and J 1 base; bases outside gene matches: 1. The CDR3 DNA sequence: TGTGCCAGCTCACCACGGACTAGCGGGGCCCAAGAGACCCAGTACTTC. Amino acid sequence: CASSPRTSGAQETQYF.

The chain links TRBV6-5 to TRBJ1-6; 7 nucleotides agree with TRBD1. V dropped 7 bases and J dropped 2; count of bases not matched to a gene: 5. The CDR3 length is 15 residues. Germline assignment: CDR1 MNHEY and CDR2 SVGAGI. CDR3 sequence: CASTPGGPYNSPLHF. The DNA of the CDR3 is TGTGCCAGCACCCCAGGGGGACCCTATAATTCACCCCTCCACTTT.

The chain is built from TRBV5-1 and TRBJ2-1; D may match TRBD1 or TRBD2 (5 bases each). Germline values: CDR1 SGHRS, CDR2 YFSETQ. The CDR3 sequence is 16 residues long. V was pared by 0 bases and J by 0 bases, with 10 bases between. Here the CDR3 reads CASSLVWGSSYNEQFF. The CDR3 nucleotides read TGCGCCAGCAGCTTGGTTTGGGGGAGCTCCTACAATGAGCAGTTCTTC.

This rearrangement joins TRBV10-3 to TRBJ1-5; D perhaps matches TRBD1 (5 bases). The V gene lost 3 bases and the J gene lost 2 bases, with 8 bases spanning the gap. Per the germline V gene, CDR1 is ENHRY and CDR2 is SYGVKD. CDR3 size: 14 residues. CDR3 sequence: CAISDGAGNQPQHF. The CDR3 DNA is TGTGCCATCAGTGATGGGGCAGGCAATCAGCCCCAGCATTTT.

The J gene is TRBJ2-7, the V gene TRBV6-5; a weak D match, TRBD2 (6 bases). The germline gives CDR1 MNHEY, CDR2 SVGAGI. The V gene lost 6 bases and the J gene lost 6 bases, with 15 bases spanning the gap. The CDR3 runs 13 residues. CDR3 loop: CASRAGHGGEQYF. CDR3 nucleotides: TGTGCCAGCAGGGCCGGACACGGGGGCGAGCAGTACTTC.

The chain recombines TRBV11-2 with TRBJ2-7; perhaps D is TRBD1 or TRBD2 (5 bases each). V was clipped by 2 bases and J by 3 bases, with 11 bases between them. Germline CDR1 reads SGHAT; CDR2 reads FQNNGV. This CDR3 is 14 amino acids long. The DNA of the CDR3 is TGTGCCAGCAGCTTATACGGGGCGGGCTACGAGCAGTACTTC. It codes for CASSLYGAGYEQYF. The variable domain in full, completed from reference TRBV11-2 and TRBJ2-7, reads EAGVAQSPRYKIIEKRQSVAFWCNPISGHATLYWYQQILGQGPKLLIQFQNNGVVDDSQLPKDRFSAERLKGVDSTLKIQPAKLEDSAVYLCASSLYGAGYEQYFGPGTRLTVT.

The V gene is TRBV29-1, the J gene TRBJ1-4, with TRBD1 identical over 9 bases. Germline values: CDR1 SQVTM, CDR2 ANQGSEA. This CDR3 comprises 13 residues. The V segment lost 5 bases and the J segment 7 bases; nucleotides outside the gene matches: 5. CDR3 in DNA: TGCAGCGTTTCCGGGACAGGGTCTGAAAAACTGTTTTTT. Protein product: CSVSGTGSEKLFF.

CDR3 nucleotides: TGTGCCAGCAGTGAAGGGGCCGGCGGAGACACCATATATTTT. It specifies CASSEGAGGDTIYF. V usage is TRBV6-1 and J usage is TRBJ1-3; D is uncertain. This CDR3 comprises 14 residues. CDR1 and CDR2 from the germline V gene are MNHNS and SASEGT. V was shortened by 1 base and J by 8 bases, with 12 bases between the two germline ends.

The chain combines TRBV6-5 with TRBJ1-5; TRBD1 might be the D (5 bases). Trimming took 5 bases from V and 7 from J, leaving 18 bases between them. This CDR3 contains 15 residues. Germline values: CDR1 MNHEY, CDR2 SVGAGI. CDR3 sequence (DNA): TGTGCCAGCAGTAGGATTGGGGGTCTCGCCCAGCCCCAGCATTTT. It specifies CASSRIGGLAQPQHF.

The rearrangement links TRBV14 to TRBJ2-7; 9 positions agree with TRBD1. The germline gives CDR1 SGHDN, CDR2 FVKESK. This CDR3 has 15 amino acids. V shed 3 bases and J 3 bases; nucleotides not matched to a gene: 6. The CDR3 DNA is TGTGCCAGCAGCCACCCCGGGACAGGGAACTACGAGCAGTACTTC. This translates into CASSHPGTGNYEQYF.

CDR3 protein: CASSQGRRGDTQYF. The CDR3 DNA reads TGTGCCAGCAGCCAGGGGAGGCGGGGGGATACGCAGTATTTT. The rearrangement uses TRBV28 and TRBJ2-3; D is perhaps TRBD2 (7 bases). Per the germline V gene, CDR1 is MDHEN and CDR2 is SYDVKM. The CDR3 loop spans 14 amino acids. V lost 6 bases and J lost 6, with 16 bases in between.

Only one count was recorded for this clone. V and J are TRBV4-3 and TRBJ1-2, with 9 positions matching TRBD1. The CDR3 runs 15 residues. Germline-derived CDR1 and CDR2 are LGHNA and YSLEER. Germline trimming cut 4 bases from V and 3 bases from J; bases unmatched to any gene: 6. The CDR3 is CASSPGGTGYYGYTF. Written as DNA, the CDR3 is TGCGCCAGCAGCCCAGGGGGGACAGGGTACTATGGCTACACCTTC.

V is TRBV5-1 and J is TRBJ1-1; the D gene is possibly TRBD1 (5 bases). The V end lost 3 bases, the J end lost 5 bases, and 11 bases lay between the germline ends. Germline CDR1 SGHRS, CDR2 YFSETQ. There are 13 residues in the CDR3. The CDR3 DNA sequence: TGCGCCAGCAGCTGGACCCAGGGAACTGAAGCTTTCTTT. Translated, it gives CASSWTQGTEAFF. The entire variable domain, with the rest obtained from reference TRBV5-1 and TRBJ1-1, is as follows: KAGVTQTPRYLIKTRGQQVTLSCSPISGHRSVSWYQQTPGQGLQFLFEYFSETQRNKGNFPGRFSGRQFSNSRSEMNVSTLELGDSALYLCASSWTQGTEAFFGQGTRLTVV.